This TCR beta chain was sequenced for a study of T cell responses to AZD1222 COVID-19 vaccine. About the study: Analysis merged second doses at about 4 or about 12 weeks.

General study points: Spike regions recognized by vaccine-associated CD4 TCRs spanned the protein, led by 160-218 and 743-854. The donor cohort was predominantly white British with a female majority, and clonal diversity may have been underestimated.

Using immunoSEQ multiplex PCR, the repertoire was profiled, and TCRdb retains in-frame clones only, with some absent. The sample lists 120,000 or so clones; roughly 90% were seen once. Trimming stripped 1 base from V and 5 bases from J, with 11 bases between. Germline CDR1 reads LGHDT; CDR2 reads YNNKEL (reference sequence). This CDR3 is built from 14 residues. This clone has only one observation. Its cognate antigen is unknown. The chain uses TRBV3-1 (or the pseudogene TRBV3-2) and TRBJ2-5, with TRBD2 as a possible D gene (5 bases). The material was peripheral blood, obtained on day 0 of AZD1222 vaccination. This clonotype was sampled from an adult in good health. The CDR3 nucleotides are TGTGCCAGCAGCCAAGGGTGGCGAGGGGAGACCCAGTACTTC. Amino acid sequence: CASSQGWRGETQYF.